These 9 T cell receptor beta chains came from one sample sequenced in a study of a mutant IDH1 vaccine in newly diagnosed glioma. Time point reported: week 47, end of study. Every single dose of the vaccine, 300 ug of mutant IDH1 20-mer peptide, came with topical imiquimod. No antigens are known for them. Assay used: immunoSEQ multiplex PCR; TCRdb lists only in-frame clones, some missing. The table records approximately 25,000 clones, over 80% of them present only once. Sequences were derived from PBMCs, sampled from a glioma patient whose treatment included an IDH1 peptide vaccine. These receptors were collected from a man aged 35-49 years with glioma. Some clones in this sample may be carry-over from other donors' samples.

This CDR3 reads CSAEALGYTF. The DNA for the CDR3 is TGCAGTGCGGAAGCCTTGGGCTACACCTTC. This chain links TRBV20-1 with TRBJ1-2; D unresolved. The CDR3 extends over 10 amino acids. V was pared by 6 bases and J by 8 bases, with 10 bases between. CDR1 DFQATT and CDR2 SNEGSKA come from the germline V gene (reference sequence).

The rearrangement links TRBV7-9 to TRBJ1-3, with 9 positions matching TRBD1. Per the germline V gene, CDR1 is SEHNR and CDR2 is FQNEAQ (reference sequence). After removal of 4 bases from V and 4 bases from J, the junction contained 2 bases not matched to a gene. The CDR3 loop spans 14 amino acids. The CDR3 sequence is CASSSTGGGNTIYF. CDR3 DNA: TGTGCCAGCAGCTCTACAGGGGGCGGAAACACCATATATTTT.

The chain joins TRBV6-6 to TRBJ1-1; TRBD1 matches 7 bases. Germline values: CDR1 MNHNY, CDR2 SVGAGI (reference sequence). With 11 bases clipped from V and 6 bases from J, the junction kept 9 bases outside the gene matches. CDR3 length equals 12 residues. The CDR3 here is CAGSRGAAEAFF. CDR3 DNA sequence: TGTGCCGGAAGCAGGGGGGCGGCTGAAGCTTTCTTT.

The chain carries TRBV18 and TRBJ2-7, with D possibly being TRBD1 (5 bases). Trimming removed 3 bases at V and 2 bases at J, with 8 bases between. Germline V gene data show CDR1 as KGHSH and CDR2 as LQKENI. The CDR3 is made up of 13 amino acids. The CDR3 spells CASSPSGTYEQYF. CDR3 sequence (DNA): TGTGCCAGCTCACCGTCAGGGACCTACGAGCAGTACTTC.

V usage is TRBV15 and J usage is TRBJ1-2, with D perhaps matching TRBD1 (5 bases). The germline V gene encodes CDR1 LNHNV and CDR2 YYDKDF (reference sequence). The CDR3 is 14 amino acids. The V gene lost 3 bases and the J gene lost 4 bases, with 12 bases spanning the gap. The CDR3, as DNA: TGTGCCACCAGCAGGGGGGGGGATCTCTATGGCTACACCTTC. The encoded protein is CATSRGGDLYGYTF.

CDR3 sequence reads: CASSVGPGGVHGYTF. CDR3 bases: TGTGCCAGCAGCGTTGGGCCTGGGGGAGTTCATGGCTACACCTTC. This sequence joins TRBV9 and TRBJ1-2, with D possibly being TRBD1 (5 bases). This CDR3 is 15 amino acids long. Germline CDR1 and CDR2: SGDLS and YYNGEE. V was clipped by 2 bases and J by 6 bases, with 17 bases between them.

The chain carries TRBV4-3 and TRBJ2-7, with a weak D call TRBD1 (5 bases). Per the germline V gene, CDR1 is LGHNA and CDR2 is YSLEER. V lost 0 bases, J lost 1 base, and 10 bases lay in between. The CDR3 has 15 amino acids. CDR3 residues: CASSQDEKGSYEQYF. CDR3 sequence (DNA): TGCGCCAGCAGCCAAGATGAGAAGGGGTCCTACGAGCAGTACTTC.

The chain joins TRBV19 to TRBJ2-3; 15 bases match TRBD2. The germline V gene has CDR1 LNHDA and CDR2 SQIVND (reference sequence). The CDR3 loop spans 19 amino acids. Unmatched junction bases numbered 12, after V lost 8 bases and J lost 0 bases. CDR3 protein: CASSGGLAGGHPSTDTQYF. CDR3 in DNA: TGTGCCAGTTCAGGGGGACTAGCGGGGGGACACCCTAGCACAGATACGCAGTATTTT.

This sequence joins TRBV5-1 and TRBJ2-3; 13 bases align to TRBD2. CDR3 length: 16 residues. V shed 4 bases, J shed 2 bases, and the junction held 4 bases outside the gene matches. CDR1 is SGHRS, CDR2 YFSETQ, per germline. The CDR3 nucleotides are TGCGCCAGCAGCGGCGGACTAGCGGGGGACACAGATACGCAGTATTTT. Translation: CASSGGLAGDTDTQYF.